This TCR beta chain was sequenced in a study of OX40 agonist ivuxolimab in advanced cancers. Study background: The patients' treatment was ivuxolimab, an agonistic anti-OX40 (CD134) antibody. General observations from the study: On average, CD8+ T cells had more expanded clones than CD4+. Blood T cells, both CD4+ and CD8+, expanded clonally by week 6 at 0.1 to 3.0 mg/kg.

This CDR3 comprises 15 residues. J was trimmed by 2 bases and V by 5 bases; bases with no gene match: 6. The germline V gene encodes CDR1 SGHTA and CDR2 FQGNSA. Comment on this clone: What it recognizes is unknown.

Patients with autoimmune history or systemic immunosuppression were excluded. TCRdb's copy holds only in-frame clones and misses some; the assay was immunoSEQ multiplex PCR. Of roughly 90,000 clones in the sample, around 88% were seen once. The TCR was taken from an adult with an advanced solid tumor such as melanoma, head and neck, liver or kidney cancer. The rearrangement uses TRBV7-2 and TRBJ2-1; 7 bases fit TRBD1. Sequences were derived from CD4+ or CD8+ T cells sorted from blood, sampled in a trial of the OX40 agonist ivuxolimab. The CDR3 reads CASSEMGQTYNEQFF. CDR3 DNA sequence: TGTGCCAGCAGCGAGATGGGACAGACCTACAATGAGCAGTTCTTC.